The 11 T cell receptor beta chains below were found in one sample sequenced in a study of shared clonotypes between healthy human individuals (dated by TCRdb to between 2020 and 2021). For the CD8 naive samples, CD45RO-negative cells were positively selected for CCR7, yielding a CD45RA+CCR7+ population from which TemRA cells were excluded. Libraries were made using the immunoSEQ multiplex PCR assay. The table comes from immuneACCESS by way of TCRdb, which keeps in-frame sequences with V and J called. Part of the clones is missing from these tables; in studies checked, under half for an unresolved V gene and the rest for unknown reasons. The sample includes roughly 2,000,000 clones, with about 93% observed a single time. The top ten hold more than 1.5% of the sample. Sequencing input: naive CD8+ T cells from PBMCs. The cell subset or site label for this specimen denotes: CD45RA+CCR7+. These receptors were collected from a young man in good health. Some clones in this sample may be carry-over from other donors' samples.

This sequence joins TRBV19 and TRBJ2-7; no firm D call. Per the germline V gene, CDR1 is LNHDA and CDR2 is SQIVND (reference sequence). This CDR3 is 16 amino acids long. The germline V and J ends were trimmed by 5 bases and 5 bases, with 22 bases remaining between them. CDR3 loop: CASSASNILPTHEQYF. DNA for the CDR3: TGTGCCAGTAGTGCGTCGAATATCCTTCCAACCCACGAGCAGTACTTC.

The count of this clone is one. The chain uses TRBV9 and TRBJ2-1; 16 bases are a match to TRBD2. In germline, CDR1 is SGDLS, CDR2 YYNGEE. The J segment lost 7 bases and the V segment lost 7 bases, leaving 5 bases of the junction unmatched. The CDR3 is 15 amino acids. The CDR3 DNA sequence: TGTGCCAGCTCAACGGGACTAGCGGGAGGGAATGAGCAGTTCTTC. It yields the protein CASSTGLAGGNEQFF. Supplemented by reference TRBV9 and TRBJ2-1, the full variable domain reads DSGVTQTPKHLITATGQRVTLRCSPRSGDLSVYWYQQSLDQGLQFLIQYYNGEERAKGNILERFSAQQFPDLHSELNLSSLELGDSALYFCASSTGLAGGNEQFFGPGTRLTVL.

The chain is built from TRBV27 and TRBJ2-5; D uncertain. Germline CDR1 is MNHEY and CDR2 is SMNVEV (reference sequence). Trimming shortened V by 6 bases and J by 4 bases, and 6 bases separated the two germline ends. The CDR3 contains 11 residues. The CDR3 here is CASRNGETQYF. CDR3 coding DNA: TGTGCCAGCAGGAATGGAGAGACCCAGTACTTC.

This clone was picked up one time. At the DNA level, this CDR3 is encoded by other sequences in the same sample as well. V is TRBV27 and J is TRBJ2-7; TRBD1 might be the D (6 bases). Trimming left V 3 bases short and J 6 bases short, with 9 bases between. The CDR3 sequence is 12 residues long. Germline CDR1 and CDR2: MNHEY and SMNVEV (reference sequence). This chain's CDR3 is CASSFAGAEQYF. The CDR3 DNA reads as TGTGCCAGCAGTTTTGCAGGGGCCGAGCAGTACTTC.

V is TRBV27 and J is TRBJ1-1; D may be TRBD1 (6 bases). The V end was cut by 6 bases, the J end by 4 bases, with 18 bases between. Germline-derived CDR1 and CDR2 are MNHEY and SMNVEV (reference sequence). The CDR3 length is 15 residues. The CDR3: CASREEGGFGTEAFF. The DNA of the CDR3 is TGTGCCAGCAGGGAGGAGGGGGGGTTTGGCACTGAAGCTTTCTTT.

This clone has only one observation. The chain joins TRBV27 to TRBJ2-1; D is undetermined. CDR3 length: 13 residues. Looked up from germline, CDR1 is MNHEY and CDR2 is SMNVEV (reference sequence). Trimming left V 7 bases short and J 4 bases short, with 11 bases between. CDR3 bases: TGTGCCAGCAAACTGGCCGGATACAATGAGCAGTTCTTC. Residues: CASKLAGYNEQFF.

CDR3 residues: CASSSPSGRVTGELFF. CDR3 nucleotides: TGTGCCAGCAGTTCCCCTAGCGGGAGGGTCACCGGGGAGCTGTTTTTT. V is TRBV28 and J is TRBJ2-2; 12 bases align to TRBD2. J was trimmed by 4 bases and V by 4 bases; bases with no gene match: 4. This CDR3 has 16 amino acids. Germline CDR1 is MDHEN and CDR2 is SYDVKM.

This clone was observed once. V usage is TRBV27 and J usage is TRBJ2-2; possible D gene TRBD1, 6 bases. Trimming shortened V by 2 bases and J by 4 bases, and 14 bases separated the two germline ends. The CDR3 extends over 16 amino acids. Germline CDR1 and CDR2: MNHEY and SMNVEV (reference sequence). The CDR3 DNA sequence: TGTGCCAGCAGTTTACGCCCGACAGGTCTCACCGGGGAGCTGTTTTTT. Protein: CASSLRPTGLTGELFF.

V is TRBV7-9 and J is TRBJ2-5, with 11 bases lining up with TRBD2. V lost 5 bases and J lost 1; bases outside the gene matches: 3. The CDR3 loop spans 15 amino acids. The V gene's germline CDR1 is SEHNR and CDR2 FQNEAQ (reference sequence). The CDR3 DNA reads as TGTGCCAGCAGCCGACTAGCGGGACCCCAAGAGACCCAGTACTTC. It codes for CASSRLAGPQETQYF.

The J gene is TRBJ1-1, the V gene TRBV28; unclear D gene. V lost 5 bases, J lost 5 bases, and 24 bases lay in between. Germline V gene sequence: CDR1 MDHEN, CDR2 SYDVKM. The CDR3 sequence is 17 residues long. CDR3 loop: CASSPLWATSEWTEAFF. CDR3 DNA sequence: TGTGCCAGCAGTCCCCTATGGGCCACCTCGGAGTGGACTGAAGCTTTCTTT.

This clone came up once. The CDR3 nucleotides read TGTGCCAGCAGCTTGAGGGAGGTCGAAGTCGGCCCTATTGATAGCAAGAGACAGTACTTC. Encoded protein: CASSLREVEVGPIDSKRQYF. V usage is TRBV5-8 and J usage is TRBJ2-7; TRBD2 is a possible D gene (6 bases). Germline V gene sequence: CDR1 SGHTS, CDR2 YDEGEE. The CDR3 has 20 residues. The V and J ends lost 1 base and 10 bases respectively, with 36 bases between them.